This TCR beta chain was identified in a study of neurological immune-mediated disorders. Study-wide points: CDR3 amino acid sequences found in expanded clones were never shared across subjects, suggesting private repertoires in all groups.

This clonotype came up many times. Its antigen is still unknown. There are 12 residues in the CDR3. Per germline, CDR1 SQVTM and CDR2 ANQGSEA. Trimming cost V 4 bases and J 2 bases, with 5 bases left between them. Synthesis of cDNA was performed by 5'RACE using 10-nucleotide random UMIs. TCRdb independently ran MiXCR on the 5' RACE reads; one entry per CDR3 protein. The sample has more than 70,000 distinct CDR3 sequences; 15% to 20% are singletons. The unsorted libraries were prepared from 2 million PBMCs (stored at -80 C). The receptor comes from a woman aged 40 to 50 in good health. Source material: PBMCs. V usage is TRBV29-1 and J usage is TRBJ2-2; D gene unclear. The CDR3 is CSVGANTGELFF. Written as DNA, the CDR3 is TGCAGCGTTGGGGCTAACACCGGGGAGCTGTTTTTT.